One T cell receptor beta chain is described in this entry. Its antigen remains unknown. This table comes from immunoSEQ multiplex PCR, and its TCRdb copy is limited to in-frame clones, with some not included. The sample carries around 1.9 million clones, around 93% recorded once. The sample is drawn from a study of shared clonotypes between healthy human individuals. Study details: Each donor contributed plates that comprised three CD4 naive, three CD4 memory, two CD8 naive and one CD8 memory. Points from the study as a whole: Generation probabilities were higher for clonotypes shared across all four sorted-subset donors than for unshared ones.

Selected positively for CCR7 and CD45RO-negative, naive CD8 cells excluded terminally differentiated effector memory CD45RA+ cells. CDR3 length: 15 amino acids. Trimming removed 6 bases at V and 6 bases at J, with 17 bases between. Germline V CDR1 and CDR2: SNHLY, FYNNEI. The chain has TRBV2 and TRBJ2-2, with D maybe TRBD2 (6 bases). Sequenced sample: naive CD8+ T cells from PBMCs. This receptor was taken from a man younger than 35 in good health. Some clones in this sample may be carry-over from other donors' samples. The CDR3 nucleotides read TGTGCCAGCAGGGCGGGGTTCACGTCTCCCGGGGAGCTGTTTTTT. Its protein product is CASRAGFTSPGELFF.